Listed below are T cell receptor beta chains from one sample, sequenced in a study of blood T cell repertoires in COVID-19. The repertoire was sequenced with immunoSEQ multiplex PCR; TCRdb's copy has only in-frame clones and lacks some. The sample lists about 310,000 clones; about nine tenths were seen once. The specimen sequenced was PBMCs or T cells enriched from blood (not recorded which). Receptors were obtained from a woman aged 30 to 39 who had recovered from COVID-19. Each CDR3 is given with its conserved first and last residue. D genes are given only for firm matches. Part of the rows lack a size; the others show once, few, many or a class for expanded clones.

CDR3 protein	CDR3 DNA	D gene	V gene	clone size	J gene
CASRDRPGGFSTEAFF	TGTGCCAGTAGAGATAGGCCAGGGGGCTTTAGCACTGAAGCTTTCTTT	TRBD1	TRBV19	NA	TRBJ1-1
CASSPGQGVTGELFF	TGTGCCAGCAGCCCGGGACAGGGGGTGACCGGGGAGCTGTTTTTT	TRBD1	TRBV7-6	many	TRBJ2-2
CASSPGQGTFNEKLFF	TGTGCCAGCAGTCCGGGACAGGGCACCTTTAATGAAAAACTGTTTTTT	TRBD1	TRBV28	NA	TRBJ1-4
CASRPPGQGSSLLF	TGTGCCAGCAGGCCTCCGGGACAGGGCTCATCCCTTCTTTTC	TRBD1	TRBV27	NA	TRBJ2-7
CASSPRLAGVSDTQYF	TGCGCCAGCAGCCCCCGACTAGCGGGAGTCTCGGATACGCAGTATTTT	TRBD2	TRBV4-1	NA	TRBJ2-3
CASSYSTGFKNEQFF	TGTGCCAGCAGTTATTCCACGGGGTTTAAAAATGAGCAGTTCTTC	NA	TRBV6-5	NA	TRBJ2-1
CASSVTGYTEQFF	TGTGCCAGCAGTGTGACAGGGTATACTGAGCAGTTCTTC	TRBD1	TRBV6-4	NA	TRBJ2-1
CASSLGPESYNEQFF	TGTGCCAGCAGCTTGGGTCCGGAGTCCTACAATGAGCAGTTCTTC	NA	TRBV5-6	NA	TRBJ2-1
CASSMTAGRNEQYF	TGTGCCAGCAGTATGACAGCGGGTAGGAACGAGCAGTACTTC	NA	TRBV6-5	NA	TRBJ2-7
CASSKPYTYEQYF	TGTGCCAGCAGCAAACCCTATACCTACGAGCAGTACTTC	NA	TRBV3-1/TRBV3-2	NA	TRBJ2-7
CASSLNRDTEAFF	TGTGCCAGCAGCCTGAACCGGGACACTGAAGCTTTCTTT	NA	TRBV4-2	NA	TRBJ1-1
CATPNGTDNEQFF	TGTGCCACCCCGAACGGGACAGACAATGAGCAGTTCTTC	TRBD1	TRBV27	NA	TRBJ2-1
CATKAGDMNTEAFF	TGTGCCACCAAGGCAGGGGACATGAACACTGAAGCTTTCTTT	NA	TRBV24-1	NA	TRBJ1-1
CASSLALVHTEAFF	TGCGCCAGCAGCTTGGCGTTAGTACACACTGAAGCTTTCTTT	NA	TRBV5-1	NA	TRBJ1-1
CASSMKQLGAETQYF	TGTGCCAGTAGTATGAAGCAGCTGGGGGCAGAGACCCAGTACTTC	NA	TRBV19	NA	TRBJ2-5
CASSRQDYEQYF	TGTGCCAGCAGCCGGCAGGACTACGAGCAGTACTTC	NA	TRBV5-6	NA	TRBJ2-7
CASAGQALNTGELFF	TGTGCCAGCGCCGGACAGGCGTTAAACACCGGGGAGCTGTTTTTT	TRBD1	TRBV6-5	once	TRBJ2-2
CASSESTGYYEQYF	TGCGCCAGCAGTGAGTCAACAGGGTACTACGAGCAGTACTTC	NA	TRBV10-2	NA	TRBJ2-7
CASTPGTAQPQHF	TGTGCCAGTACCCCCGGGACAGCTCAGCCCCAGCATTTT	TRBD1	TRBV19	NA	TRBJ1-5
CAISDYNSYNEQFF	TGTGCCATCAGTGATTATAATTCCTACAATGAGCAGTTCTTC	NA	TRBV10-3	NA	TRBJ2-1
CASTGQVTDEAFF	TGTGCCAGCACAGGACAGGTGACAGATGAAGCTTTCTTT	TRBD1	TRBV28	NA	TRBJ1-1
CASSEGLAGGPYEQYF	TGCGCCAGCAGCGAGGGACTAGCGGGAGGGCCGTACGAGCAGTACTTC	TRBD2	TRBV5-1	NA	TRBJ2-7
CASSPEELGAAGKPNEQFF	TGTGCCAGCAGTCCGGAAGAGCTAGGGGCAGCGGGAAAACCCAATGAGCAGTTCTTC	TRBD2	TRBV27	NA	TRBJ2-1
CASSLAGGGRAASGANVLTF	TGCGCCAGCAGCTTGGCCGGGGGCGGGAGGGCCGCCTCTGGGGCCAACGTCCTGACTTTC	TRBD2	TRBV5-1	NA	TRBJ2-6
CASSWTGGYGGELFF	TGTGCCAGCAGCTGGACAGGGGGATATGGCGGGGAGCTGTTTTTT	NA	TRBV21-1	NA	TRBJ2-2
CASSIPGQGVRSYNEQFF	TGCGCCAGCAGCATCCCGGGACAGGGAGTTAGGTCCTACAATGAGCAGTTCTTC	TRBD1	TRBV5-1	once	TRBJ2-1
CASRHPGTSNHEQYF	TGTGCCAGCAGACATCCCGGGACTAGCAACCACGAGCAGTACTTC	TRBD2	TRBV11-2	once	TRBJ2-7
CASSILARENSPLHF	TGTGCCAGTAGTATACTAGCACGGGAAAATTCACCCCTCCACTTT	NA	TRBV19	few	TRBJ1-6
CASTSGEVGGEQFF	TGTGCCAGCACAAGCGGGGAAGTGGGGGGTGAGCAGTTCTTC	TRBD2	TRBV6-5	NA	TRBJ2-1
CASSQGQGVSGYGYTF	TGCGCCAGCAGCCAAGGTCAAGGCGTTTCGGGGTATGGCTACACCTTC	NA	TRBV4-3	NA	TRBJ1-2
CASSRDRGSYNEQFF	TGTGCCAGCAGCCGGGACAGAGGCTCCTACAATGAGCAGTTCTTC	TRBD1	TRBV11-3	NA	TRBJ2-1
CAWRQQANTEAFF	TGTGCCTGGAGGCAACAGGCGAACACTGAAGCTTTCTTT	NA	TRBV30	NA	TRBJ1-1
CASSQPNWTSGGYNEQFF	TGCGCCAGCAGCCAACCCAATTGGACTAGCGGAGGTTACAATGAGCAGTTCTTC	TRBD2	TRBV5-1	NA	TRBJ2-1
CASSSGTGRFGANVLTF	TGTGCCAGCTCATCCGGGACAGGGAGATTTGGGGCCAACGTCCTGACTTTC	TRBD1	TRBV18	NA	TRBJ2-6
CASSLRFADPYEQYF	TGTGCCAGCAGCTTAAGGTTTGCGGATCCCTACGAGCAGTACTTC	NA	TRBV7-2	NA	TRBJ2-7
CASSQTSGIYNEQFF	TGTGCCAGCAGCCAAACTAGCGGGATCTACAATGAGCAGTTCTTC	TRBD2	TRBV5-4	NA	TRBJ2-1
CASSKHGTSGRNTDTQYF	TGTGCCAGCAGCAAACATGGGACTAGCGGGAGGAATACAGATACGCAGTATTTT	TRBD2	TRBV28	NA	TRBJ2-3
CASILRGEAFF	TGTGCCAGCATTCTACGGGGTGAAGCTTTCTTT	NA	TRBV25-1	few	TRBJ1-1
CASSSLPETQYF	TGTGCCAGCAGCTCCCTCCCAGAGACCCAGTACTTC	NA	TRBV13	NA	TRBJ2-5
CASSPNEDSIEAFF	TGTGCCAGCTCACCCAACGAGGACAGCATAGAAGCTTTCTTT	NA	TRBV18	NA	TRBJ1-1
CASSDRGGAGVNTEAFF	TGTGCCAGCAGCGACCGTGGGGGGGCGGGAGTGAACACTGAAGCTTTCTTT	NA	TRBV7-8	NA	TRBJ1-1
CASSYVNYGYTF	TGTGCCAGCAGTTACGTAAACTATGGCTACACCTTC	NA	TRBV6-5	once	TRBJ1-2
CASSIDIGRREKLFF	TGTGCCAGTAGTATAGATATAGGGAGGCGTGAAAAACTGTTTTTT	NA	TRBV19	NA	TRBJ1-4
CASSPKDFGEQFF	TGTGCCAGCTCACCAAAGGACTTTGGTGAGCAGTTCTTC	NA	TRBV18	NA	TRBJ2-1
CASSKSGLAGYEQYF	TGTGCCAGCAGCAAGTCCGGACTAGCGGGTTACGAGCAGTACTTC	TRBD2	TRBV7-2	NA	TRBJ2-7
CASSLFSGGSDEQYF	TGTGCCAGCAGCTTATTTAGTGGAGGCTCTGACGAGCAGTACTTC	NA	TRBV7-9	NA	TRBJ2-7
CAVNRDTNEKLFF	TGTGCCGTTAACAGGGATACTAATGAAAAACTGTTTTTT	NA	TRBV12-3/TRBV12-4	NA	TRBJ1-4
CASSVGLAGKGSEQYF	TGTGCCAGCAGTGTTGGACTAGCGGGAAAGGGTTCCGAGCAGTACTTC	TRBD2	TRBV2	NA	TRBJ2-7
CASSVDRERRTQYF	TGTGCCAGCAGCGTGGACAGGGAACGGCGTACGCAGTATTTT	TRBD1	TRBV13	NA	TRBJ2-3
CASSLFGLAGPEQYF	TGTGCCAGCAGTTTATTCGGCCTAGCGGGTCCCGAGCAGTACTTC	TRBD2	TRBV27	NA	TRBJ2-7
CSVDFPTVLNTEAFF	TGCAGCGTTGATTTCCCCACGGTCCTGAACACTGAAGCTTTCTTT	NA	TRBV29-1	NA	TRBJ1-1
CASSPQGDTEAFF	TGTGCCAGCTCACCACAGGGGGACACTGAAGCTTTCTTT	NA	TRBV18	few	TRBJ1-1
CASSQGGARTYEQYF	TGTGCCAGCTCCCAAGGGGGGGCGCGGACCTACGAGCAGTACTTC	NA	TRBV18	NA	TRBJ2-7
CASSPFTGDVNNEQFF	TGTGCCAGCAGCCCCTTCACGGGGGACGTTAACAATGAGCAGTTCTTC	NA	TRBV11-1	once	TRBJ2-1
CASSLGSATGENEAFF	TGCGCCAGCAGCCTGGGAAGTGCGACAGGCGAAAATGAAGCTTTCTTT	NA	TRBV5-1	NA	TRBJ1-1
CAWSKLAGGPNEQFF	TGTGCCTGGAGTAAACTAGCGGGAGGGCCGAATGAGCAGTTCTTC	TRBD2	TRBV30	NA	TRBJ2-1
CASSQDGGLAGTGELFF	TGTGCCAGCAGCCAAGATGGGGGACTAGCGGGGACCGGGGAGCTGTTTTTT	TRBD2	TRBV4-2	NA	TRBJ2-2
CASSPTWTGSEQYF	TGTGCCAGCAGTCCGACATGGACAGGGAGCGAGCAGTACTTC	TRBD1	TRBV27	NA	TRBJ2-7
CASSMGGELNEQFF	TGTGCCAGTAGTATGGGGGGGGAATTAAATGAGCAGTTCTTC	TRBD2	TRBV19	once	TRBJ2-1
CASSLDQQGGRYGGYTF	TGTGCCAGCAGCTTGGACCAACAGGGAGGGCGTTATGGTGGCTACACCTTC	NA	TRBV5-4	NA	TRBJ1-2